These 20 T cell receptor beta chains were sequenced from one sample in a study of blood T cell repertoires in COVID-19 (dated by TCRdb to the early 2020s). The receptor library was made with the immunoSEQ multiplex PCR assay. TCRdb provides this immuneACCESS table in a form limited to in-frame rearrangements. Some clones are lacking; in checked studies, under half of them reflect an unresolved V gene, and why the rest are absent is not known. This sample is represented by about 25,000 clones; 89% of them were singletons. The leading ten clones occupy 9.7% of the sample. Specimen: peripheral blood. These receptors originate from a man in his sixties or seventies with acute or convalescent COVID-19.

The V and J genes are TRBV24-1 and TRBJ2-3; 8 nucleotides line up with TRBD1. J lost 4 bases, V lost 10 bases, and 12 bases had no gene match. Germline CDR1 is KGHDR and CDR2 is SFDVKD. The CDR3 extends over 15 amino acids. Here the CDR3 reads CATATDRGNADTQYF. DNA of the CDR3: TGTGCCACGGCAACCGACAGGGGCAACGCAGATACGCAGTATTTT.

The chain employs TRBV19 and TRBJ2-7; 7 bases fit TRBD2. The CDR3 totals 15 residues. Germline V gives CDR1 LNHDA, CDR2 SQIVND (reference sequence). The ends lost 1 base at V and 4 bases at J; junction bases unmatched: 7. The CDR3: CASSIGGTGGYEQYF. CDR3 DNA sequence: TGTGCCAGTAGTATAGGCGGGACGGGGGGATACGAGCAGTACTTC.

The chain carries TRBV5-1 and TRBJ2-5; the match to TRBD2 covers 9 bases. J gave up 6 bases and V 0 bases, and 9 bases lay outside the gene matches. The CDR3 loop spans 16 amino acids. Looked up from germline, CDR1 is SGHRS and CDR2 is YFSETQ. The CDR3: CASSLEVSGGKKTQYF. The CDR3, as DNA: TGCGCCAGCAGCTTGGAGGTTAGCGGGGGTAAAAAGACCCAGTACTTC.

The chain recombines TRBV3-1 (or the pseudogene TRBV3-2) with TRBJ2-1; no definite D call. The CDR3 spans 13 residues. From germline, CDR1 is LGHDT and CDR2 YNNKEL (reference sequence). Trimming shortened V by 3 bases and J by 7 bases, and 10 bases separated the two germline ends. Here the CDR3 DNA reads TGTGCCAGCAGCCAGTACCCTCAGAATGAGCAGTTCTTC. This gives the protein CASSQYPQNEQFF.

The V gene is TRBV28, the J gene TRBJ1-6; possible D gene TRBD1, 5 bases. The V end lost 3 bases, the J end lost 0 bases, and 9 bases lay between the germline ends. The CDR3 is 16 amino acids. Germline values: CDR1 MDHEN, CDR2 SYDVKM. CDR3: CASSLTASSYNSPLHF. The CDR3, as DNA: TGTGCCAGCAGTTTGACAGCGAGCTCCTATAATTCACCCCTCCACTTT.

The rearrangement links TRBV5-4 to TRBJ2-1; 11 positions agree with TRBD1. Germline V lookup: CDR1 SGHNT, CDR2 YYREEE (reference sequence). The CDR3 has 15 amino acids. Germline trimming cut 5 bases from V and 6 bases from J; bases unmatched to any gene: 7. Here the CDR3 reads CASSSTGTGGNEQFF. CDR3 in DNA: TGTGCCAGCAGTTCAACAGGGACAGGGGGCAATGAGCAGTTCTTC.

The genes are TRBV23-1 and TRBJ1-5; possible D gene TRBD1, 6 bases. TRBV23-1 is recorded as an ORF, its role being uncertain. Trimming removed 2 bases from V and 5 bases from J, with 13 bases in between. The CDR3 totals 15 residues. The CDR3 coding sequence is TGCGCCAGCAGTCAAGCGGACAGACCTCATCAGCCCCAGCATTTT. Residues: CASSQADRPHQPQHF.

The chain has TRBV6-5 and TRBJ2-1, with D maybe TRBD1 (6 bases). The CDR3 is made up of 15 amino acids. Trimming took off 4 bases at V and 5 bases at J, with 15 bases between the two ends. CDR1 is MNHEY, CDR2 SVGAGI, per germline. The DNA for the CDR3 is TGTGCCAGCAGTTCGTTACAGGGCGACAACAATGAGCAGTTCTTC. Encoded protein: CASSSLQGDNNEQFF.

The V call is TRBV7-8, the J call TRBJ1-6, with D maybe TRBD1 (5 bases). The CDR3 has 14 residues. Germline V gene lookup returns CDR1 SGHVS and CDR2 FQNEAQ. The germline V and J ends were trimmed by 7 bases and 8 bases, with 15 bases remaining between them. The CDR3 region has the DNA TGTGCCAGCACCTCGGGGACTTCAGATTCACCCCTCCACTTT. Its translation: CASTSGTSDSPLHF.

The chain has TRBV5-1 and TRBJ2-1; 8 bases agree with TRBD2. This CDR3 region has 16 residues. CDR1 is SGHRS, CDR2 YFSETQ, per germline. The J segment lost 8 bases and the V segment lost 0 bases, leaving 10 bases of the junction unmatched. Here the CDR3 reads CASSLAIRGGTDEQFF. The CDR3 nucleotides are TGCGCCAGCAGCTTGGCCATTCGGGGGGGAACAGATGAGCAGTTCTTC.

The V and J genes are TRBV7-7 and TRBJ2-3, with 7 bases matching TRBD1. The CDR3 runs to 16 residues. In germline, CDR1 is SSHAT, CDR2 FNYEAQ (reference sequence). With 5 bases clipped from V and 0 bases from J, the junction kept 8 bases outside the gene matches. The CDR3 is CASSRGGPRSTDTQYF. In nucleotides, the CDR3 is TGTGCCAGCAGCCGAGGGGGCCCCAGAAGCACAGATACGCAGTATTTT.

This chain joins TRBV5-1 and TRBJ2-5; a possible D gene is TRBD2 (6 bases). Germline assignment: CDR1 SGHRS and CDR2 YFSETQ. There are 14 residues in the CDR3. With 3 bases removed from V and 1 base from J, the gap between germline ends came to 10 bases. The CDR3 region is CASSWRGVQETQYF. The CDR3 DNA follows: TGCGCCAGCAGCTGGCGCGGGGTCCAAGAGACCCAGTACTTC.

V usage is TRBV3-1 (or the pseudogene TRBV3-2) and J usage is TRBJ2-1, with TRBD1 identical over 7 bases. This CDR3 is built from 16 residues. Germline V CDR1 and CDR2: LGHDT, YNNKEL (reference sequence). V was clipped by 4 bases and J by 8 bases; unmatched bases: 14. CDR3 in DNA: TGTGCCAGCAGCCTACTAGGGCAGGGGGATTCACATGAGCAGTTCTTC. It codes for CASSLLGQGDSHEQFF.

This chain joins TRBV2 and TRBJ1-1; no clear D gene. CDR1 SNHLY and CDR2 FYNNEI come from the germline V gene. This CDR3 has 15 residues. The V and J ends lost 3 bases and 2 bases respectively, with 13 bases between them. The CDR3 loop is CASSEGRLINTEAFF. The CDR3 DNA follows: TGTGCCAGCAGTGAGGGCAGATTGATTAACACTGAAGCTTTCTTT.

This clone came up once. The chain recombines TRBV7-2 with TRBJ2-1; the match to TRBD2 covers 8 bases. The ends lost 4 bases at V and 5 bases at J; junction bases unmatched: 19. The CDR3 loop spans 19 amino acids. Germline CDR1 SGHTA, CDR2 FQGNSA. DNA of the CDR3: TGTGCCAGCAGCTCCCTCTTACGGTCCAGCGGGGGCCCCGACAATGAGCAGTTCTTC. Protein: CASSSLLRSSGGPDNEQFF.

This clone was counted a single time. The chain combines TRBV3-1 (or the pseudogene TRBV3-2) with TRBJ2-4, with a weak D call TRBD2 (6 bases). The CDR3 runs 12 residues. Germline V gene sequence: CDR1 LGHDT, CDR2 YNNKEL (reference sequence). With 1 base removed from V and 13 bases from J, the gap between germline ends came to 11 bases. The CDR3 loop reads CASSQGGGGQYF. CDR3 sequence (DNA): TGTGCCAGCAGCCAAGGGGGAGGCGGCCAGTACTTC.

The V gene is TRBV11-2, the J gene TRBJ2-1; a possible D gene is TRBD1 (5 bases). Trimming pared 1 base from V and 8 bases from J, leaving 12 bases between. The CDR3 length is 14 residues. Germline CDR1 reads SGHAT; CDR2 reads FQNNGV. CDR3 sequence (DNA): TGTGCCAGCAGCTTAGTCGGCAACAGGCATGAGCAGTTCTTC. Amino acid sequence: CASSLVGNRHEQFF.

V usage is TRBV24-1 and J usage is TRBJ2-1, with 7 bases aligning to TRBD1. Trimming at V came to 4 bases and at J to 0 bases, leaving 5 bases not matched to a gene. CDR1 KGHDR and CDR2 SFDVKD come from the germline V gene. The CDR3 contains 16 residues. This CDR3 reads CATSEVTGSSYNEQFF. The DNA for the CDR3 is TGTGCCACCAGTGAGGTGACAGGGAGCTCCTACAATGAGCAGTTCTTC.

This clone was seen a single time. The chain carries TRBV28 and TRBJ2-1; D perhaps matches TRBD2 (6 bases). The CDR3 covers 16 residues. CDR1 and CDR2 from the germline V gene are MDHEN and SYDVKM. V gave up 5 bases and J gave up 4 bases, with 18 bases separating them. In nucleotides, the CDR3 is TGTGCCAGCAGTCCCCCCCTAGCGACCGGATACAATGAGCAGTTCTTC. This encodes CASSPPLATGYNEQFF.

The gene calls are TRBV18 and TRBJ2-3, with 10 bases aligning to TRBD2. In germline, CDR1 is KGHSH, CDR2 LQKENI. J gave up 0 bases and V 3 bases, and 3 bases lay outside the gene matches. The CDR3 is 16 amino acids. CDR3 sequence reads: CASSPTTSGSTDTQYF. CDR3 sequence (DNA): TGTGCCAGCTCACCTACGACTAGCGGGAGCACAGATACGCAGTATTTT.